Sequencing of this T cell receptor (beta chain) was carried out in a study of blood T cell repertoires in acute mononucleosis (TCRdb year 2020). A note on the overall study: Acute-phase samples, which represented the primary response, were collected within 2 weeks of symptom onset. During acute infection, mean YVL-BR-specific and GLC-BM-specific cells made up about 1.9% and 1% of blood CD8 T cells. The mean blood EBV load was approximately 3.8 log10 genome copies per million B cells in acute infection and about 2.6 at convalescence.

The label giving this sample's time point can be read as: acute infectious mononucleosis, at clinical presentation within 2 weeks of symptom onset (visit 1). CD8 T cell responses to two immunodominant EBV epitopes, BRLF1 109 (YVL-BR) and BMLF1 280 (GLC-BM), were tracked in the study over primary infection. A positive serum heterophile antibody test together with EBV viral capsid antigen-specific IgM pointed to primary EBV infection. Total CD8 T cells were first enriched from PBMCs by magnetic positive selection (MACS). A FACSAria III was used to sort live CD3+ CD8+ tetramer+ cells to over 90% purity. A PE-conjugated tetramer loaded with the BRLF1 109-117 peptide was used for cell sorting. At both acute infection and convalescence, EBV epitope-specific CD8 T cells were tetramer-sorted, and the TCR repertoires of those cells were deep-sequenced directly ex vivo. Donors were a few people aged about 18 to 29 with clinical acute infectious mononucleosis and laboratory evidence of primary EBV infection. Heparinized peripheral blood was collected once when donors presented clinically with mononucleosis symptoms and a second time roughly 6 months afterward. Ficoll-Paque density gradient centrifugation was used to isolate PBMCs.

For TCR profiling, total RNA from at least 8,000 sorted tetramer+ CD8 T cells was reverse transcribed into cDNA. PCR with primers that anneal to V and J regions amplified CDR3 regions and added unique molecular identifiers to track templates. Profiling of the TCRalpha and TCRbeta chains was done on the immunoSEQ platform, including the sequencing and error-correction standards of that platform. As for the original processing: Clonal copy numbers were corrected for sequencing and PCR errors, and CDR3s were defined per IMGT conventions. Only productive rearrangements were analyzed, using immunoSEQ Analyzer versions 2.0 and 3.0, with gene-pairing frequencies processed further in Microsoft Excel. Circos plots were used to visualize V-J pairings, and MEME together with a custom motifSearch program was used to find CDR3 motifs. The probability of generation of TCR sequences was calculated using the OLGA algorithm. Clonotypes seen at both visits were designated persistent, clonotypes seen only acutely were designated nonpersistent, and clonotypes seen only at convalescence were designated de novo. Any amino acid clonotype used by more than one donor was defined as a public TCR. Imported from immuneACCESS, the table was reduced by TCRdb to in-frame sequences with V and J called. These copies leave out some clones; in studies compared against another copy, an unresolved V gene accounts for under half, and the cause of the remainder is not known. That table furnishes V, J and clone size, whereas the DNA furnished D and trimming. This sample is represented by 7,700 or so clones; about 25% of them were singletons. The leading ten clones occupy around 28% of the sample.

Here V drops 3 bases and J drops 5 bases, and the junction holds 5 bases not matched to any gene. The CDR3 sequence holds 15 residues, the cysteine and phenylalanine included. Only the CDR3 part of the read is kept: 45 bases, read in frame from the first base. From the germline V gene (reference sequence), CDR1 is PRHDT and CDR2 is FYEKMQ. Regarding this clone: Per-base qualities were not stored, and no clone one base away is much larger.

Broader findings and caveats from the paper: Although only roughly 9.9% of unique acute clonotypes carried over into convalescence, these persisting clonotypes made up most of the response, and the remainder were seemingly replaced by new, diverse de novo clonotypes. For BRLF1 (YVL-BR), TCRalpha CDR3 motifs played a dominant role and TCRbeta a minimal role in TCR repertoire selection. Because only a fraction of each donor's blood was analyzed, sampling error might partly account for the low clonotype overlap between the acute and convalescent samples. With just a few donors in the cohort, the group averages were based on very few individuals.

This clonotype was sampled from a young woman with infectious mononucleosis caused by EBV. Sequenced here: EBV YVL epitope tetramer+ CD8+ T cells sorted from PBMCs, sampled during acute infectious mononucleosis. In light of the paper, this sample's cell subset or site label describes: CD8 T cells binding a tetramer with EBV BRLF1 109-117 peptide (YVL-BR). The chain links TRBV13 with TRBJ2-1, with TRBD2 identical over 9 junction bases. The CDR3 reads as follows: CASSLGGRGHNEQFF. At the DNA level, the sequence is TGTGCCAGCAGCTTGGGCGGGAGGGGGCACAATGAGCAGTTCTTC.